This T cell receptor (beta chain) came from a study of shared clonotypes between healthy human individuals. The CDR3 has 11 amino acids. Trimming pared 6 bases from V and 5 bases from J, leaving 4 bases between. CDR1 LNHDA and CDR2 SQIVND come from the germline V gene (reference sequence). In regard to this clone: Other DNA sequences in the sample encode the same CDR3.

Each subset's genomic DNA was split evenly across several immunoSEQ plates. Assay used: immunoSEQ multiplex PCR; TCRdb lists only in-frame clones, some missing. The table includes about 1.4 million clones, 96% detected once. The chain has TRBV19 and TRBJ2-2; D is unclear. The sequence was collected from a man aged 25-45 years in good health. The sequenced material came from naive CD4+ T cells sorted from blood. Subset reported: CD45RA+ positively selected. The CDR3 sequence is CASSRTGELFF. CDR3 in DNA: TGTGCCAGTAGCCGGACCGGGGAGCTGTTTTTT.